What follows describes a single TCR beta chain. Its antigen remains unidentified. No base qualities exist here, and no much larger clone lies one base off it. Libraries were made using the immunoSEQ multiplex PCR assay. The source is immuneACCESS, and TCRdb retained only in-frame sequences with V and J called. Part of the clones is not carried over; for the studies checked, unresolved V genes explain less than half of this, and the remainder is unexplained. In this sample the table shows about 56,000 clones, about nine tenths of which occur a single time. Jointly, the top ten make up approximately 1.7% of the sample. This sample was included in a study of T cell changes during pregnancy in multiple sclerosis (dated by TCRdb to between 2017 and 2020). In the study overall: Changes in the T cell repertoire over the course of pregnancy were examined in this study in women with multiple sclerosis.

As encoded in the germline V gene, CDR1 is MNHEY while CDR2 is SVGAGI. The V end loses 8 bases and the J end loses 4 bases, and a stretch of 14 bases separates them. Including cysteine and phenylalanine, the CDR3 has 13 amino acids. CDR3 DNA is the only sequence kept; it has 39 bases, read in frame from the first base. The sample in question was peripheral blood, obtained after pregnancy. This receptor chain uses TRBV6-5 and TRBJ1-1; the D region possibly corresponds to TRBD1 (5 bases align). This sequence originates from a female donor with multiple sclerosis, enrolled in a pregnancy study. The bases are TGTGCCAGCCGATGGCAGGGAGGCACTGAAGCTTTCTTT. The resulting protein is CASRWQGGTEAFF.